This T cell receptor beta chain was identified in a study of cytomegalovirus exposure and HLA in healthy donors. The study's findings and limits: The dataset shows that most TCR sequences were rare, while some public TCRs occurred in many donors.

A remark on this clone: Its antigen is not identified.

Germline values: CDR1 SGHNT, CDR2 YYREEE (reference sequence). Trimming at V came to 4 bases and at J to 0 bases, leaving 7 bases not matched to a gene. This CDR3 spans 15 amino acids. PCR primers comprised 60 Vbeta and 13 Jbeta primers. Authors' methods: As a later analysis found, there were 82 million or so unique TCR beta chains, of which 8.5 million to 14 million were shared. Sequenced by immunoSEQ multiplex PCR; TCRdb stores in-frame clones only, minus some. V and J calls and clone size are given by that table; D and trimming were obtained from the DNA. This sample has under 130,000 clones, with 74% found just once.

The chain recombines TRBV5-4 with TRBJ2-7; TRBD2 aligns across 7 bases. Sequenced input: PBMCs. The receptor was derived from a man aged 50 or older in good health and CMV-seropositive. The CDR3 sequence is CASSLVAGSSYEQYF. DNA of the CDR3: TGTGCCAGCAGCCTGGTAGCGGGTAGCTCCTACGAGCAGTACTTC.